Following are 18 T cell receptor beta chains from one sample sequenced in a study of T cell responses to AZD1222 COVID-19 vaccine. Some clones are missing from TCRdb's copy, which holds only in-frame ones; the method was immunoSEQ multiplex PCR. Of approximately 120,000 clones detected, roughly 85% appear once; the ten largest clones hold about 4.4%. Sequenced here: peripheral blood, sampled 28 days after the second AZD1222 dose. Receptors were obtained from an adult who received the AZD1222 COVID-19 vaccine.

The chain employs TRBV18 and TRBJ2-3, with D unclear. V gave up 0 bases and J gave up 11 bases, with 12 bases separating them. The CDR3 extends over 13 amino acids. Per the germline V gene, CDR1 is KGHSH and CDR2 is LQKENI. CDR3 DNA sequence: TGTGCCAGCTCACCACCAATATCTGGAAGGCAGTATTTT. It is translated as CASSPPISGRQYF.

V usage is TRBV7-7 and J usage is TRBJ2-5; no reliable D call. With 3 bases removed from V and 3 bases from J, the gap between germline ends came to 8 bases. The germline V gene has CDR1 SSHAT and CDR2 FNYEAQ (reference sequence). The CDR3 totals 13 residues. The CDR3 is CASSFSHEETQYF. Here the CDR3 DNA reads TGTGCCAGCAGCTTTTCACACGAAGAGACCCAGTACTTC.

The rearrangement links TRBV3-1 (or the pseudogene TRBV3-2) to TRBJ2-7, with 12 bases identical to TRBD2. V shed 3 bases, J shed 1 base, and the junction held 7 bases outside the gene matches. This CDR3 comprises 17 residues. Germline CDR1 and CDR2: LGHDT and YNNKEL (reference sequence). CDR3 coding DNA: TGTGCCAGCAGCCAGGGGACTAGCGGGTTCCTATCCTACGAGCAGTACTTC. This sequence encodes CASSQGTSGFLSYEQYF.

The CDR3 reads CASSLDGPGALNQPQHF. The CDR3 nucleotides read TGTGCCAGCAGCTTGGATGGTCCGGGGGCTCTCAATCAGCCCCAGCATTTT. The chain is built from TRBV5-5 and TRBJ1-5; a weak D match, TRBD1 (6 bases). Germline V lookup: CDR1 SGHKS, CDR2 YYEKEE (reference sequence). Trimming stripped 0 bases from V and 3 bases from J, with 16 bases between. The CDR3 has 17 amino acids.

The V gene is TRBV28, the J gene TRBJ2-5; 8 positions match TRBD1. CDR1 is MDHEN, CDR2 SYDVKM, per germline. This CDR3 has 15 amino acids. V lost 7 bases and J lost 5; bases outside the gene matches: 12. Here the CDR3 DNA reads TGTGCCAGCAATCACCTCTCAGGGGGCGGGGAGACCCAGTACTTC. Its translation is CASNHLSGGGETQYF.

V and J are TRBV11-3 and TRBJ2-7, with 8 nucleotides matching TRBD1. CDR3 size: 13 residues. Trimming cost V 5 bases and J 8 bases; bases outside gene matches: 8. Germline-derived CDR1 and CDR2 are SGHNT and YENEEA. In DNA, the CDR3 is TGTGCCAGCAGCAGAGACAGGGGCGGGAAGCAGTACTTC. Its translation is CASSRDRGGKQYF.

The genes are TRBV5-3 and TRBJ2-7; D is possibly TRBD1 (6 bases). TRBV5-3 is an ORF; its function is uncertain. The CDR3 is 14 residues long. Trimming shortened V by 4 bases and J by 8 bases, and 19 bases separated the two germline ends. The CDR3 reads CARSRGTARDQQYF. The DNA for the CDR3 is TGTGCCAGAAGCAGGGGGACCGCCCGGGACCAGCAGTACTTC.

The chain links TRBV6-5 to TRBJ2-2, with D possibly matching TRBD1 (6 bases). V lost 7 bases and J 1 base, leaving 7 bases between the germline ends. CDR1 and CDR2 from the germline V gene are MNHEY and SVGAGI. The CDR3 totals 13 residues. The CDR3: CASNRENTGELFF. CDR3 DNA sequence: TGTGCCAGCAACAGGGAGAACACCGGGGAGCTGTTTTTT.

This chain connects TRBV7-9 to TRBJ1-2, with a possible D match to TRBD1 (5 bases). The germline CDR1 and CDR2 sequences are SEHNR and FQNEAQ (reference sequence). Trimming removed 1 base at V and 7 bases at J, with 13 bases between. This CDR3 is 14 amino acids long. The DNA of the CDR3 is TGTGCCAGCAGCTTAGAGGTGGGGCACGGTGGCTACACCTTC. The encoded protein is CASSLEVGHGGYTF.

The gene calls are TRBV6-5 and TRBJ2-7; perhaps TRBD1 as D (5 bases). V lost 9 bases and J 5 bases, leaving 14 bases between the germline ends. Per germline, CDR1 MNHEY and CDR2 SVGAGI. There are 12 residues in the CDR3. The chain's CDR3 is CARNQGGHEQYF. The CDR3 coding sequence is TGTGCCAGGAACCAGGGTGGCCACGAGCAGTACTTC.

The V call is TRBV11-2, the J call TRBJ1-1; 9 nucleotides agree with TRBD1. The germline V gene encodes CDR1 SGHAT and CDR2 FQNNGV. Trimming took 3 bases from V and 4 from J; bases not matched to a gene: 0. The CDR3 has 13 amino acids. The CDR3 bases are TGTGCCAGCAGCTTGACAGGGGGCACTGAAGCTTTCTTT. Encoded protein: CASSLTGGTEAFF. The variable domain in full, completed from reference TRBV11-2 and TRBJ1-1, reads EAGVAQSPRYKIIEKRQSVAFWCNPISGHATLYWYQQILGQGPKLLIQFQNNGVVDDSQLPKDRFSAERLKGVDSTLKIQPAKLEDSAVYLCASSLTGGTEAFFGQGTRLTVV.

The V and J genes are TRBV20-1 and TRBJ2-5, with 7 bases lining up with TRBD2. This CDR3 spans 15 amino acids. CDR1 DFQATT and CDR2 SNEGSKA come from the germline V gene (reference sequence). V shed 3 bases and J 1 base; nucleotides not matched to a gene: 8. CDR3 sequence: CSASRPAGPQETQYF. CDR3 bases: TGCAGTGCTAGTCGACCAGCGGGGCCCCAAGAGACCCAGTACTTC.

The chain employs TRBV18 and TRBJ2-3; D is perhaps TRBD1 (5 bases). This CDR3 comprises 13 residues. Germline CDR1 reads KGHSH; CDR2 reads LQKENI. V was shortened by 3 bases and J by 3 bases, with 7 bases between the two germline ends. CDR3 bases: TGTGCCAGCTCACCCCAGGGTACAGATACGCAGTATTTT. Protein sequence: CASSPQGTDTQYF.

The gene calls are TRBV5-1 and TRBJ1-3; D may be TRBD1 (6 bases). From germline, CDR1 is SGHRS and CDR2 YFSETQ. The CDR3 covers 16 residues. The germline V and J ends were trimmed by 4 bases and 0 bases, with 14 bases remaining between them. CDR3 nucleotide sequence: TGCGCCAGCAGCGGGGGACACCAGAGCTCTGGAAACACCATATATTTT. It translates to CASSGGHQSSGNTIYF.

The chain couples TRBV11-2 to TRBJ2-7; a possible D gene is TRBD2 (5 bases). Germline V gene sequence: CDR1 SGHAT, CDR2 FQNNGV. The CDR3 is 14 residues long. V lost 5 bases to trimming and J lost 3 bases, with 14 bases between them. CDR3 protein: CASSPQPGDYEQYF. The DNA for the CDR3 is TGTGCCAGCAGCCCCCAACCCGGGGACTACGAGCAGTACTTC.

V usage is TRBV5-1 and J usage is TRBJ1-2, with a tentative D call TRBD1 (5 bases). V was cut by 1 base and J by 2 bases, with 12 bases left in between. The germline V gene has CDR1 SGHRS and CDR2 YFSETQ. The CDR3 consists of 15 residues. CDR3 protein: CASSLPAGTNYGYTF. DNA of the CDR3: TGCGCCAGCAGCTTGCCGGCAGGGACGAACTATGGCTACACCTTC.

Only one count was recorded for this clone. The chain couples TRBV5-4 to TRBJ1-1, with D unresolved. This CDR3 region has 12 residues. V was trimmed by 0 bases and J by 11 bases, leaving 11 bases between them. Germline lookup yields CDR1 SGHNT and CDR2 YYREEE (reference sequence). This CDR3 reads CASSLARQEAFF. The CDR3 DNA is TGTGCCAGCAGCTTGGCAAGGCAGGAGGCTTTCTTT.

The gene calls are TRBV3-1 (or the pseudogene TRBV3-2) and TRBJ2-1, with TRBD2 identical over 7 bases. V lost 1 base and J lost 0; bases outside the gene matches: 0. Germline loops: CDR1 LGHDT, CDR2 YNNKEL (reference sequence). CDR3 length: 15 amino acids. CDR3 bases: TGTGCCAGCAGCCAAGGCGGGGGCTCCTACAATGAGCAGTTCTTC. This sequence encodes CASSQGGGSYNEQFF.